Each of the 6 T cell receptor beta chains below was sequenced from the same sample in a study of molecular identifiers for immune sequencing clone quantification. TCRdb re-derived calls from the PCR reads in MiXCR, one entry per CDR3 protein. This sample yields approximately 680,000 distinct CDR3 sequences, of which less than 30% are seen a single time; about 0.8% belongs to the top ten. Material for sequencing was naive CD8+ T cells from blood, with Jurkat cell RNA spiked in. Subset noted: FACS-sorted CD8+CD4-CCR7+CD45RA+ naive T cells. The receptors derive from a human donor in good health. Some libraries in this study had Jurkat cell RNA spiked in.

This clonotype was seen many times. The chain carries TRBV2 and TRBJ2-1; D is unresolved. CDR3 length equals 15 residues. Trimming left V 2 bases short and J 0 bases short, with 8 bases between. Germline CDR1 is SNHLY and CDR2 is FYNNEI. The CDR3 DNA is TGTGCCAGCAGTGAACAAGAGAGCTCCTACAATGAGCAGTTCTTC. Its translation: CASSEQESSYNEQFF.

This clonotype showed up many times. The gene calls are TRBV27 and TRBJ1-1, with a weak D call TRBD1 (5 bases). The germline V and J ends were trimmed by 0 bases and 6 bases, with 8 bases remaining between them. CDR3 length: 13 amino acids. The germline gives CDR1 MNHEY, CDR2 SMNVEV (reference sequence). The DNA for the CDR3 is TGTGCCAGCAGTTTATCGGGGGTATCTGAAGCTTTCTTT. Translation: CASSLSGVSEAFF.

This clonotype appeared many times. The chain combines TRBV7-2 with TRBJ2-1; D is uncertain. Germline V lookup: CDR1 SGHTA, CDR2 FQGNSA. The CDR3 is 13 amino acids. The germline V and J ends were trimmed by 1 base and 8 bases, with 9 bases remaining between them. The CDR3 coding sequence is TGTGCCAGCAGCTTAGTGGCAGGCGATGAGCAGTTCTTC. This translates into CASSLVAGDEQFF. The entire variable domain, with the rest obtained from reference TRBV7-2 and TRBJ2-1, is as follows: GAGVSQSPSNKVTEKGKDVELRCDPISGHTALYWYRQSLGQGLEFLIYFQGNSAPDKSGLPSDRFSAERTGGSVSTLTIQRTQQEDSAVYLCASSLVAGDEQFFGPGTRLTVL.

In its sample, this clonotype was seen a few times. The CDR3 loop reads CASSLVQGDWETQYF. The CDR3 DNA follows: TGTGCCAGCAGCTTGGTGCAGGGGGATTGGGAGACCCAGTACTTC. This chain uses TRBV5-6 with TRBJ2-5; TRBD1 aligns across 7 bases. The germline V gene has CDR1 SGHDT and CDR2 YYEEEE. The CDR3 is 15 residues long. The J segment lost 5 bases and the V segment lost 0 bases, leaving 7 bases of the junction unmatched.

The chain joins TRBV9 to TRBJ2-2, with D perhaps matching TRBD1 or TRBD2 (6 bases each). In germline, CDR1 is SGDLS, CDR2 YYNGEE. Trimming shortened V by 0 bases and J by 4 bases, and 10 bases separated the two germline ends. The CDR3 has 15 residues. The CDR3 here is CASSVEGGSTGELFF. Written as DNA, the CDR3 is TGTGCCAGCAGCGTAGAGGGGGGCAGCACCGGGGAGCTGTTTTTT.

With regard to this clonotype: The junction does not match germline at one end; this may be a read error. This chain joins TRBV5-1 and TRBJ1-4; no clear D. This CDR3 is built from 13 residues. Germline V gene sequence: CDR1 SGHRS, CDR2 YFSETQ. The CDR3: CASSLEDGEKPFF. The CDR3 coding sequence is TGCGCCAGCAGCTTGGAGGATGGGGAAAAACCGTTTTTT.